This T cell receptor (beta chain) appears in the sequencing data of a study of monozygotic twins with inflammatory bowel disease. Notes on this clonotype: Its antigen is unidentified.

Overall study results and limits: Added variability in patient repertoires may stem from differing immunosuppressive treatments.

Using TCRalpha and TCRbeta cDNA, the researchers carried out two nested PCRs that lasted roughly 16 and 10 cycles. TCRdb reprocessed the 5' RACE reads and reports one entry per CDR3 protein, with no DNA. The sample data list 350,000 to 550,000 distinct CDR3 sequences. This CDR3 has 15 residues. Germline values: CDR1 KGHSH, CDR2 LQKENI. The clonotype was recovered from a human donor with ulcerative colitis or Crohn's disease, or a healthy co-twin of an affected twin (not recorded which). The chain is built from TRBV18 and TRBJ1-1. The sequencing input was blood. The CDR3 loop is CASSPQTFGNTEAFF.